These 27 T cell receptor beta chains were sequenced from one sample in a study of T cells in Graves' hyperthyroidism and ophthalmopathy. From RNA transcripts, TCR beta CDR3 regions were amplified. HTBI primers were used for first-round RT-PCR of the TCR CDR3. One entry per CDR3 protein, called by TCRdb with MiXCR from the multiplex PCR reads. In the table there are 480,000 or so distinct CDR3 sequences, 46% of which are singletons. The material sequenced was peripheral blood or thyroid tissue (not recorded which). These receptors were taken from an adult woman with Graves' disease, either hyperthyroidism or ophthalmopathy (not recorded which).

This rearrangement joins TRBV3-1 to TRBJ1-2; no definite D call. Germline CDR1 LGHDT, CDR2 YNNKEL (reference sequence). V lost 5 bases, J lost 2 bases, and 15 bases lay in between. The CDR3 is 15 residues long. The CDR3 here is CASSVGSDLNYGYTF. The CDR3 DNA reads as TGTGCCAGCAGCGTAGGGTCAGATCTAAACTATGGCTACACCTTC.

The chain uses TRBV25-1 and TRBJ1-2; TRBD1 matches 7 bases. The junction had 15 bases not matched to a gene; V was cut back by 6 bases and J by 8 bases. This CDR3 is built from 15 residues. The germline gives CDR1 MGHDK, CDR2 SYGVNS. The CDR3 DNA follows: TGTGCCAGCAGCGTAACCGGGGGGACAGCTGTCGGCTACACCTTC. Amino acid sequence: CASSVTGGTAVGYTF.

This clonotype came up a few times. Germline and junction disagree at one end, which may indicate a read error. The CDR3 sequence: CAISRAGGSGGYTF. In DNA, the CDR3 is TGTGCCATCAGTAGAGCCGGGGGCTCGGGTGGCTACACCTTC. The chain has TRBV2 and TRBJ1-2, with a weak D call TRBD1 (6 bases). The CDR3 totals 14 residues. Per the germline V gene, CDR1 is SNHLY and CDR2 is FYNNEI.

At least ten counts were recorded for this clonotype. CDR3 nucleotides: TGTGCCAGCACCTCCGGGACGACAGGTTCCTACGAGCAGTACTTC. Its translation is CASTSGTTGSYEQYF. The V gene is TRBV6-1, the J gene TRBJ2-7, with D possibly matching TRBD1 (6 bases). The CDR3 consists of 15 residues. The germline V gene has CDR1 MNHNS and CDR2 SASEGT. Trimming removed 7 bases from V and 1 base from J, with 17 bases in between.

This chain links TRBV10-3 with TRBJ1-1, with D unclear. V shed 6 bases and J shed 4 bases, with 15 bases lying between them. Germline V lookup: CDR1 ENHRY, CDR2 SYGVKD. The CDR3 length is 14 residues. In DNA form, the CDR3 reads TGTGCCATCAGGGAGGGCGCGTACGGCACTGAAGCTTTCTTT. Translating it yields CAIREGAYGTEAFF.

V usage is TRBV6-1 and J usage is TRBJ2-7; D possibly uses TRBD1 or TRBD2 (5 bases each). This CDR3 is built from 15 residues. Between the trimmed V and J ends, which lost 5 bases and 4 bases, there was a span of 18 bases. CDR1 is MNHNS and CDR2 is SASEGT in the germline V gene. CDR3 bases: TGTGCCAGCAGTTACCAGCCCGGGACCGGGTACGAGCAGTACTTC. As protein: CASSYQPGTGYEQYF.

The rearrangement links TRBV19 to TRBJ1-2, with D possibly being TRBD1 (6 bases). Trimming stripped 5 bases from V and 5 bases from J, with 12 bases between. The CDR3 length is 13 residues. CDR1 is LNHDA and CDR2 is SQIVND in the germline V gene (reference sequence). This CDR3 reads CASSGQSFYGYTF. As DNA, the CDR3 is TGTGCCAGTAGTGGACAGAGTTTTTATGGCTACACCTTC.

V gene TRBV7-2 combines with J gene TRBJ1-1, with a tentative D call TRBD1 (5 bases). This CDR3 has 13 amino acids. Per the germline V gene, CDR1 is SGHTA and CDR2 is FQGNSA. V was cut by 6 bases and J by 3 bases, with 11 bases left in between. The CDR3 DNA reads as TGTGCCAGCAGGGCGGGGGGAGACACTGAAGCTTTCTTT. Residues: CASRAGGDTEAFF.

This clonotype was found many times. The CDR3 loop reads CASSAQAGLQAYGYTF. CDR3 DNA: TGTGCCAGCAGCGCCCAGGCCGGACTCCAGGCCTATGGCTACACCTTC. The chain uses TRBV9 and TRBJ1-2; D remains unclear. The V gene's germline CDR1 is SGDLS and CDR2 YYNGEE. The V end was cut by 3 bases, the J end by 4 bases, with 19 bases between. This CDR3 is built from 16 residues.

The gene calls are TRBV29-1 and TRBJ1-1; perhaps TRBD1 as D (5 bases). The CDR3 is 12 amino acids. The germline V gene has CDR1 SQVTM and CDR2 ANQGSEA. Deletions cut 3 bases from V and 1 base from J, with 6 bases between. The CDR3 region is CSVDGTNTEAFF. CDR3 nucleotides: TGCAGCGTTGACGGGACGAACACTGAAGCTTTCTTT.

This clonotype was picked up a small number of times. The chain carries TRBV20-1 and TRBJ2-3; TRBD1 matches 8 bases. V trimming: 0 bases; J trimming: 12 bases; junction bases outside the gene matches: 5. The CDR3 spans 12 residues. The germline V gene encodes CDR1 DFQATT and CDR2 SNEGSKA (reference sequence). The chain's CDR3 is CSARDLGQGQYF. In DNA, the CDR3 is TGCAGTGCTAGAGATCTCGGACAGGGCCAGTATTTT.

Here the CDR3 DNA reads TGTGCCAGCAGCGCCCAGATGGAGGAGACCCAGTACTTC. Translated: CASSAQMEETQYF. V usage is TRBV5-6 and J usage is TRBJ2-5, with D uncertain. Germline CDR1 SGHDT, CDR2 YYEEEE. This CDR3 has 13 residues. V lost 4 bases and J lost 5, with 12 bases in between.

The V call is TRBV12-3 or TRBV12-4, the J call TRBJ1-2; tentatively, D is TRBD1 (5 bases). V was clipped by 4 bases and J by 8 bases, with 14 bases between them. The CDR3 runs to 13 residues. The CDR3 DNA reads TGTGCCAGCAGTTCGCAGGGTGGATGGGGCTACACCTTC. Its protein product is CASSSQGGWGYTF.

V is TRBV6-1 and J is TRBJ1-5; D not certain. The CDR3 sequence is 16 residues long. Trimming took 6 bases from V and 5 from J, leaving 20 bases between them. Germline lookup yields CDR1 MNHNS and CDR2 SASEGT. The CDR3 coding sequence is TGTGCCAGCAGGGAGGGATTCGGTACCTACTATCAGCCCCAGCATTTT. Protein product: CASREGFGTYYQPQHF.

This clonotype was seen repeatedly, ten times or more. The chain recombines TRBV9 with TRBJ1-6; TRBD1 is a possible D gene (5 bases). V shed 4 bases and J shed 10 bases, with 15 bases lying between them. Germline V gives CDR1 SGDLS, CDR2 YYNGEE. The CDR3 is made up of 14 amino acids. The CDR3 region has the DNA TGTGCCAGCAGCCCTCGGGACGTCTACTCACCCCTCCACTTT. It is translated as CASSPRDVYSPLHF.

The J gene is TRBJ2-3, the V gene TRBV20-1; a possible D gene is TRBD2 (6 bases). Trimming pared 6 bases from V and 1 base from J, leaving 14 bases between. CDR3 length equals 14 residues. Germline CDR1 reads DFQATT; CDR2 reads SNEGSKA (reference sequence). This CDR3 is CSAGRLAGTDTQYF. The CDR3 DNA follows: TGCAGTGCGGGGAGGTTGGCGGGCACAGATACGCAGTATTTT.

CDR3 DNA: TGCAGCGTTGAAGGGGGAACAGGGCGGGAGCCCCAGTACTTC. Translated, it gives CSVEGGTGREPQYF. The chain has TRBV29-1 and TRBJ2-5; D is perhaps TRBD2 (7 bases). Germline V CDR1 and CDR2: SQVTM, ANQGSEA. Trimming pared 1 base from V and 9 bases from J, leaving 18 bases between. The CDR3 covers 14 residues.

The rearrangement links TRBV16 to TRBJ1-1; tentatively, D is TRBD1 (6 bases). Germline loops: CDR1 KGHSY, CDR2 FQNENV. CDR3 length: 13 residues. The ends were cut back, 3 bases at V and 3 bases at J, with 8 bases in the middle. For the CDR3, the DNA is TGTGCCAGCAGCCATAACAGGGACACTGAAGCTTTCTTT. It is translated as CASSHNRDTEAFF.

V and J are TRBV19 and TRBJ2-2; D possibly corresponds to TRBD2 (5 bases). The ends were cut back, 3 bases at V and 3 bases at J, with 11 bases in the middle. The CDR3 sequence is 15 residues long. Per germline, CDR1 LNHDA and CDR2 SQIVND (reference sequence). The CDR3 protein is CASSILRGYTGELFF. The CDR3 region has the DNA TGTGCCAGTAGTATTCTTCGGGGTTACACCGGGGAGCTGTTTTTT.

This clonotype was detected ten times or more. The chain recombines TRBV5-1 with TRBJ2-7; 7 bases match TRBD1. V dropped 4 bases and J dropped 6; count of bases not matched to a gene: 7. The CDR3 runs to 13 residues. Germline values: CDR1 SGHRS, CDR2 YFSETQ. CDR3 in DNA: TGCGCCAGCAGCACGGAAAGGGGGCTCGAGCAGTACTTC. Its protein is CASSTERGLEQYF.

Concerning this clonotype: A much larger clone differs from this one at a single base, so this may be a read error. The chain recombines TRBV6-9 with TRBJ2-7; possible D gene TRBD2, 5 bases. The germline CDR1 and CDR2 sequences are MNHGY and SVAAGI. Trimming cost V 2 bases and J 7 bases, with 12 bases left between them. The CDR3 is 13 residues long. The CDR3 reads CASSYVGAGEQYF. CDR3 coding DNA: TGTGCCAGCAGTTATGTGGGAGCTGGGGAGCAGTACTTC.

This clonotype appeared a few times. V gene TRBV9 combines with J gene TRBJ2-6, with D unresolved. CDR3 length: 15 residues. The ends were cut back, 7 bases at V and 1 base at J, with 12 bases in the middle. Germline CDR1 and CDR2: SGDLS and YYNGEE. The CDR3 DNA reads TGTGCCAGCTCACACGACCAATCTGGGGCCAACGTCCTGACTTTC. Translating gives CASSHDQSGANVLTF.

This clonotype was counted ten times or more. This chain links TRBV3-1 with TRBJ1-3; TRBD1 agrees at 8 bases. Germline CDR1 LGHDT, CDR2 YNNKEL (reference sequence). Trimming cost V 5 bases and J 2 bases; bases outside gene matches: 5. The CDR3 is 15 amino acids. CDR3 protein: CASSRGQVAGNTIYF. CDR3 in DNA: TGTGCCAGCAGCAGGGGACAGGTTGCTGGAAACACCATATATTTT.

The chain combines TRBV25-1 with TRBJ1-1, with D possibly TRBD1 on 5 matching bases. This CDR3 is 14 amino acids long. Germline values: CDR1 MGHDK, CDR2 SYGVNS. The CDR3 sequence is CARGGAGANTEAFF. As DNA, the CDR3 is TGTGCTAGAGGCGGTGCCGGGGCCAACACTGAAGCTTTCTTT.

V is TRBV10-3 and J is TRBJ2-1; D not certain. Trimming pared 0 bases from V and 10 bases from J, leaving 13 bases between. This CDR3 has 14 amino acids. The germline CDR1 and CDR2 sequences are ENHRY and SYGVKD. CDR3 nucleotide sequence: TGTGCCATCAGTGAGTCGAGGTTGGCGGACGAGCAGTTCTTC. Encoded protein: CAISESRLADEQFF.

This clonotype was seen repeatedly, ten times or more. This chain links TRBV5-4 with TRBJ2-7; D remains unclear. Trimming took 0 bases from V and 4 from J, leaving 11 bases between them. CDR1 and CDR2 from the germline V gene are SGHNT and YYREEE (reference sequence). The CDR3 spans 14 residues. The CDR3 spells CASSLGQAQYEQYF. The CDR3 nucleotides are TGTGCCAGCAGCTTGGGGCAGGCACAATACGAGCAGTACTTC.

About this clonotype itself: It may be a read error: a sequence one base away is much more abundant. V and J are TRBV20-1 and TRBJ1-2; maybe TRBD1 (6 bases). The V end lost 0 bases, the J end lost 12 bases, and 23 bases lay between the germline ends. The length of the CDR3 is 15 residues. Germline V CDR1 and CDR2: DFQATT, SNEGSKA (reference sequence). CDR3 in DNA: TGCAGTGCTAGAGATTTGCGGGGGGGCCTGGCCGGCCACACCTTC. It is translated as CSARDLRGGLAGHTF.